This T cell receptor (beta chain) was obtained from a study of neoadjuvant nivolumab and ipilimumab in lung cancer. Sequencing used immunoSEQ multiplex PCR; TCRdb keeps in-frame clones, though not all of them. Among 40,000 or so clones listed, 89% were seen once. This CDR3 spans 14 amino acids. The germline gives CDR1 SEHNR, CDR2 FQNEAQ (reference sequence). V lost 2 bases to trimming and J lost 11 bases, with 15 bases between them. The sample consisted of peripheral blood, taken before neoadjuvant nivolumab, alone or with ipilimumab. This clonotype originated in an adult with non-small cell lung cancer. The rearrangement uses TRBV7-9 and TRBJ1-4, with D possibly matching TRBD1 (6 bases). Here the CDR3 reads CASSLSGVKRKLFF. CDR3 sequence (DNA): TGTGCCAGCAGCTTATCAGGGGTCAAGCGGAAACTGTTTTTT.